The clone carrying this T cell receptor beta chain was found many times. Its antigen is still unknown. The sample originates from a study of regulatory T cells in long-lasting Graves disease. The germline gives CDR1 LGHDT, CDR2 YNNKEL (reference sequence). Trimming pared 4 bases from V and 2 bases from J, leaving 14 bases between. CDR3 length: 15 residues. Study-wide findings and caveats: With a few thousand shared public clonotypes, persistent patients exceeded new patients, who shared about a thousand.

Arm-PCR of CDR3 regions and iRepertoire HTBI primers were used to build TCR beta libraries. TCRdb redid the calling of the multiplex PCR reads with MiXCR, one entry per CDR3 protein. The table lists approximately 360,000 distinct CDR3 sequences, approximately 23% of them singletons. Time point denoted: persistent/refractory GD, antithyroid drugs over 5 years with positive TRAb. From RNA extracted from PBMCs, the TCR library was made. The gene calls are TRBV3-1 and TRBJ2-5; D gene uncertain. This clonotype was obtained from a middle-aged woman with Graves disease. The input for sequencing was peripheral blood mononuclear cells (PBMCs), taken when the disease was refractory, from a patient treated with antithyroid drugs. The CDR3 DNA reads TGTGCCAGCAGCCCTTCCCGGGCGTATCAAGAGACCCAGTACTTC. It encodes CASSPSRAYQETQYF.